This T cell receptor beta chain was retrieved from a study of persistence of HIV-infected CD4 T cells. The stimulus was an HIV-1 Gag 15-mer peptide pool, about 1 ug/peptide/mL. CD4+ T cells upregulating both CD40 ligand and CD69 were sorted as responding cells. CD8+ T cells were removed from PBMCs prior to stimulation. An approximately 18-hour stimulation of CD8-depleted PBMCs used anti-CD28/CD49d costimulation, CD40-blocking antibody and enfuvirtide. Sequencing used immunoSEQ version 4 in survey mode. Clones were read by immunoSEQ multiplex PCR, and TCRdb kept only the in-frame ones, dropping some. The table shows under 40,000 clones, with 70% occurring only once. This clone was counted once. Its target is unknown. Germline CDR1 reads MNHEY; CDR2 reads SVGAGI. CDR3 size: 15 residues. V trimming: 5 bases; J trimming: 7 bases; junction bases outside the gene matches: 13.

This rearrangement joins TRBV6-5 to TRBJ2-7; 8 positions agree with TRBD1. The sequence was obtained from an adult man with HIV who was CMV-seropositive. The source material was CD4+ T cells sorted from PBMCs after approximately 19-hour stimulation, sampled from a patient who received antiretroviral therapy. In DNA, the CDR3 is TGTGCCAGCAGTCGACAGGGGCCCACCCTCGGGGAGCAGTACTTC. Translated, it gives CASSRQGPTLGEQYF.